The rows below give T cell receptor beta chains drawn from one sample of a study of blood T cell repertoires in COVID-19. Method: immunoSEQ multiplex PCR; TCRdb's copy keeps in-frame clones and lacks some. The data contain fewer than 100,000 clones, roughly nine tenths of them singletons. Material: peripheral blood. The receptor source for this set is an elderly man in a cohort sampled during active COVID-19. Both conserved end residues are part of each CDR3. The D gene is left open where the match is weak. Some rows mark clone size as missing; the rest say once, few, many or name a class of expanded clone.

j_gene	v_gene	d_gene	abundance	CDR3aa	CDR3nt
TRBJ1-4	TRBV10-3	NA	NA	CAISDRGEKLFF	TGTGCCATCAGTGACAGGGGCGAAAAACTGTTTTTT
TRBJ2-4	TRBV6-5	NA	NA	CASSYDEVQYF	TGTGCCAGCAGTTATGACGAGGTTCAGTACTTC
TRBJ1-6	TRBV2	TRBD1	NA	CASSDAGQGRTGNSPLHF	TGTGCCAGCAGTGATGCAGGACAGGGAAGGACGGGGAATTCACCCCTCCACTTT
TRBJ2-5	TRBV6-7	NA	NA	CASRLGETQYF	TGTGCCAGCCGTCTAGGAGAGACCCAGTACTTC
TRBJ2-5	TRBV9	TRBD2	NA	CASSVLAGDGETQYF	TGTGCCAGCAGCGTCCTAGCGGGGGATGGAGAGACCCAGTACTTC
TRBJ2-5	TRBV13	TRBD2	NA	CASSLGRTSGGETQYF	TGTGCCAGCAGCTTAGGCCGGACTAGCGGGGGTGAGACCCAGTACTTC
TRBJ2-1	TRBV5-8	TRBD2	NA	CASTPGGDRDNEQFF	TGTGCCAGCACCCCCGGGGGGGACCGAGACAATGAGCAGTTCTTC
TRBJ1-2	TRBV21-1	NA	NA	CAGTFPGEGYGYTF	TGTGCCGGAACCTTTCCAGGGGAGGGCTATGGCTACACCTTC
TRBJ1-5	TRBV27	TRBD1	NA	CASSTGQGNQPQHF	TGTGCCAGCAGTACGGGACAGGGGAATCAGCCCCAGCATTTT
TRBJ2-4	TRBV6-2/TRBV6-3	NA	NA	CASSGAGLAKNIQYF	TGTGCCAGCAGTGGGGCGGGGCTAGCCAAAAACATTCAGTACTTC
TRBJ2-5	TRBV3-1/TRBV3-2	NA	NA	CASSPVGGQETQYF	TGTGCCAGCAGCCCCGTCGGGGGCCAAGAGACCCAGTACTTC
TRBJ1-1	TRBV29-1	TRBD1	NA	CSVGTGEDTEAFF	TGCAGCGTTGGAACAGGGGAGGACACTGAAGCTTTCTTT
TRBJ1-2	TRBV5-1	TRBD1	NA	CASSQTGDYGYTF	TGCGCCAGCAGTCAGACAGGGGACTATGGCTACACCTTC
TRBJ2-5	TRBV19	TRBD1	NA	CASSIRDSKETQYF	TGTGCCAGTAGTATCCGGGACAGTAAAGAGACCCAGTACTTC
TRBJ2-5	TRBV5-5	NA	NA	CASSLVSVQETQYF	TGTGCCAGCAGCTTGGTATCAGTCCAAGAGACCCAGTACTTC
TRBJ2-5	TRBV10-3	TRBD2	once	CAISDPPGPWRGVTQYF	TGTGCCATCAGTGACCCACCGGGTCCCTGGCGGGGGGTGACCCAGTACTTC
TRBJ1-4	TRBV5-1	TRBD1	few	CASSLGGQGRTNEKLFF	TGCGCCAGCAGCCTGGGTGGACAGGGGAGGACTAATGAAAAACTGTTTTTT
TRBJ2-7	TRBV5-4	TRBD1	once	CASSPPGQGMDEQYF	TGTGCCAGCAGCCCCCCTGGACAGGGGATGGACGAGCAGTACTTC
TRBJ1-1	TRBV12-3/TRBV12-4	TRBD1	NA	CASKTGFFTEAFF	TGTGCCAGTAAGACAGGGTTTTTCACTGAAGCTTTCTTT
TRBJ1-2	TRBV20-1	TRBD1	NA	CSASNRGNYGYTF	TGCAGTGCTAGTAACAGGGGTAACTATGGCTACACCTTC
TRBJ1-2	TRBV7-8	NA	once	CASSLEEGRSYGYTF	TGTGCCAGCAGCTTAGAGGAGGGGCGCAGCTATGGCTACACCTTC
TRBJ2-6	TRBV5-8	NA	NA	CASRLRVSGANVLTF	TGTGCCAGCCGACTACGGGTATCGGGGGCCAACGTCCTGACTTTC
TRBJ2-2	TRBV19	NA	once	CASSPQGSGELFF	TGTGCCAGTAGTCCACAGGGATCCGGGGAGCTGTTTTTT
TRBJ2-7	TRBV6-5	TRBD1	NA	CASSYVQGVYEQYF	TGTGCCAGCAGTTACGTTCAGGGGGTCTACGAGCAGTACTTC
TRBJ2-1	TRBV6-5	TRBD1	NA	CASRLTGLSEQFF	TGTGCCAGCAGGCTGACAGGGTTGAGTGAGCAGTTCTTC
TRBJ1-1	TRBV19	NA	once	CASRSQGLNTEAFF	TGTGCCAGTAGGTCCCAGGGTTTAAACACTGAAGCTTTCTTT
TRBJ1-2	TRBV5-4	TRBD1	once	CASSHDRVYGYTF	TGTGCCAGCAGTCATGACAGGGTCTATGGCTACACCTTC
TRBJ1-2	TRBV5-1	TRBD1	NA	CASSLGSGQGEGYTF	TGCGCCAGCAGCTTGGGTTCCGGACAGGGGGAAGGCTACACCTTC
TRBJ2-1	TRBV7-8	NA	NA	CASSLESRYNEQFF	TGTGCCAGCAGCTTAGAATCCAGATACAATGAGCAGTTCTTC
TRBJ1-2	TRBV5-1	TRBD1	NA	CASSPQGAQGGYTF	TGCGCCAGCAGCCCCCAGGGGGCGCAAGGTGGCTACACCTTC